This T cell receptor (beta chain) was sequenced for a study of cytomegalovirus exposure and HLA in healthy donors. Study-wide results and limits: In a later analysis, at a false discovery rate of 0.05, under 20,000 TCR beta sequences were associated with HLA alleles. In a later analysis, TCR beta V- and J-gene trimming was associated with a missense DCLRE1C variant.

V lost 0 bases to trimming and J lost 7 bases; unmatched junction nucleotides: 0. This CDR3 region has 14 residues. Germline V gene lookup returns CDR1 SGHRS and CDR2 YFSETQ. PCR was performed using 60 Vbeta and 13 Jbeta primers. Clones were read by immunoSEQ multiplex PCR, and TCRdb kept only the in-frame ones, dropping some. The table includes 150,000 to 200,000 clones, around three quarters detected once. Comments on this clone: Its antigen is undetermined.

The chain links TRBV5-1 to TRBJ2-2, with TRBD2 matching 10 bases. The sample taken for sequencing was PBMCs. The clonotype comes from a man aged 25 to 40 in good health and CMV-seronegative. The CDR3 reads CASSLGTSGGELFF. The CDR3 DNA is TGCGCCAGCAGCTTGGGGACTAGCGGCGGGGAGCTGTTTTTT.